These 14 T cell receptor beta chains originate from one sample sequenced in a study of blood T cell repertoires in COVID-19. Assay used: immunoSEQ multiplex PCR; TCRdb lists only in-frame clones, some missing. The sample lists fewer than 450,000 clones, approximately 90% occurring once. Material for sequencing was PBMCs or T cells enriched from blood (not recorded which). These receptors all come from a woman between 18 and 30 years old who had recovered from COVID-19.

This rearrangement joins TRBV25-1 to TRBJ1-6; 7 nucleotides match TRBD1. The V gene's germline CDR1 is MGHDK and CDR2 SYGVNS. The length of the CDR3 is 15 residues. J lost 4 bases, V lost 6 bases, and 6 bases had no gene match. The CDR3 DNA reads TGTGCCAGCAGGAACCGGGACAGTTATAATTCACCCCTCCACTTT. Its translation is CASRNRDSYNSPLHF.

CDR3 loop: CASSQERVQPQHF. CDR3 sequence (DNA): TGTGCCAGCAGCCAAGAAAGAGTTCAGCCCCAGCATTTT. The chain links TRBV4-2 to TRBJ1-5; D remains ambiguous. V lost 0 bases to trimming and J lost 6 bases, with 6 bases between them. This CDR3 spans 13 amino acids. CDR1 is LGHNA and CDR2 is YNFKEQ in the germline V gene.

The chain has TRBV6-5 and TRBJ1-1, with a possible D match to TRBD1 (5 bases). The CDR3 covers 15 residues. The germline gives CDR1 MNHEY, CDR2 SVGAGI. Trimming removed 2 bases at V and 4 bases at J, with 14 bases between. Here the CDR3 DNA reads TGTGCCAGCAGTTACAACAGGCGGTCGGGCACTGAAGCTTTCTTT. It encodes CASSYNRRSGTEAFF.

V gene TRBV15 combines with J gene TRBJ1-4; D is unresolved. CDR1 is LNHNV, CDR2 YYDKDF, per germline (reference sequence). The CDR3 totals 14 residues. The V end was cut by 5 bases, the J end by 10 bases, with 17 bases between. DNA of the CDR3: TGTGCCACCAGCGGGCGCGGAGGGATTGGAAAACTGTTTTTT. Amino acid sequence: CATSGRGGIGKLFF.

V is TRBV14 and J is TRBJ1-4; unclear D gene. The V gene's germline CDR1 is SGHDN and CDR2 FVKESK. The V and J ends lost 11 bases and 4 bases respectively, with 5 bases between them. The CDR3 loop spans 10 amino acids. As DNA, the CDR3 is TGTGCCTGCTATAATGAAAAACTGTTTTTT. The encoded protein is CACYNEKLFF.

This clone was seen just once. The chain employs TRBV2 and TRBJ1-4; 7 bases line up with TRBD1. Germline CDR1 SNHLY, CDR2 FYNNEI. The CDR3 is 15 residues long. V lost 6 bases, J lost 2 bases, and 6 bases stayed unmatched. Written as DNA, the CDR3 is TGTGCCAGCAGATATACGGGACAGACTAATGAAAAACTGTTTTTT. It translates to CASRYTGQTNEKLFF.

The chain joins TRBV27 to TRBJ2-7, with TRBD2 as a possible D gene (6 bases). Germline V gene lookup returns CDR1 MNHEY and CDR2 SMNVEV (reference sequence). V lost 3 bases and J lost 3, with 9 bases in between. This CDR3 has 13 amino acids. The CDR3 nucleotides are TGTGCCAGCAGTTTTGGAGGGAACTACGAGCAGTACTTC. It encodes CASSFGGNYEQYF.

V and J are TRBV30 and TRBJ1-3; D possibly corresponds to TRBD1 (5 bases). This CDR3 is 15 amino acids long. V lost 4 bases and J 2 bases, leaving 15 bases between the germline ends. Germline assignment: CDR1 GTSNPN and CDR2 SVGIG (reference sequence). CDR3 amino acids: CAWTQGLFTGNTIYF. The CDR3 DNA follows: TGTGCCTGGACTCAGGGACTCTTCACTGGAAACACCATATATTTT.

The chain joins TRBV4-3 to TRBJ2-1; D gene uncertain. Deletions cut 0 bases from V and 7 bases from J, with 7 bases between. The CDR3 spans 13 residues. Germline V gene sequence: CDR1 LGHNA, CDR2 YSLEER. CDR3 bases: TGCGCCAGCAGCCAAGATAACCGGAATGAGCAGTTCTTC. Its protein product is CASSQDNRNEQFF.

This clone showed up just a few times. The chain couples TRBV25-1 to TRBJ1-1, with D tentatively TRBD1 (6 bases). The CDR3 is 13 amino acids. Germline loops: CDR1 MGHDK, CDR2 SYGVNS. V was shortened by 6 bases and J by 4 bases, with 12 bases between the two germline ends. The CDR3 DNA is TGTGCCAGCAGAAGGGGGGGAGGCACTGAAGCTTTCTTT. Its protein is CASRRGGGTEAFF.

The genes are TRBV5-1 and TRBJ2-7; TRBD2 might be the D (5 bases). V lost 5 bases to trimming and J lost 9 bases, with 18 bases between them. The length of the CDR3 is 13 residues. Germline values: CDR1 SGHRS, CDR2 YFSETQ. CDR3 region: CASREPGSIVQYF. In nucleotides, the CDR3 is TGCGCCAGCAGGGAGCCGGGGTCGATTGTGCAGTACTTC. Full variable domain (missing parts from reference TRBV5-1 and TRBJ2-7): KAGVTQTPRYLIKTRGQQVTLSCSPISGHRSVSWYQQTPGQGLQFLFEYFSETQRNKGNFPGRFSGRQFSNSRSEMNVSTLELGDSALYLCASREPGSIVQYFGPGTRLTVT.

The CDR3 nucleotides read TGTGCCACCAGCAGAGAGCCTAGCGGGCCCTACGAGCAGTACTTC. Translating gives CATSREPSGPYEQYF. The V call is TRBV15, the J call TRBJ2-7, with 8 nucleotides matching TRBD2. This CDR3 is 15 amino acids long. With V trimmed by 0 bases and J by 2 bases, 3 bases remained unmatched. The germline gives CDR1 LNHNV, CDR2 YYDKDF (reference sequence).

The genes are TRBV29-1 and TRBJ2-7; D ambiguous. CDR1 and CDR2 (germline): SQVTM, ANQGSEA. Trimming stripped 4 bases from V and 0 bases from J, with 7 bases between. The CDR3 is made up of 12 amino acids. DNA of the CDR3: TGCAGCGTTGTAGAACTCTCCTACGAGCAGTACTTC. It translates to CSVVELSYEQYF.

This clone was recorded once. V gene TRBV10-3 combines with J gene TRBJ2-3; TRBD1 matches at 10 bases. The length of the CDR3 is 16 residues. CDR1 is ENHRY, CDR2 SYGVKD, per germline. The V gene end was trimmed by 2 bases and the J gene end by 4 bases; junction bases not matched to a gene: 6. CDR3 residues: CAISETGTGVADTQYF. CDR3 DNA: TGTGCCATCAGTGAGACCGGGACAGGGGTCGCAGATACGCAGTATTTT.